Below, 20 T cell receptor beta chains from the same sample are listed, as sequenced in a study of shared clonotypes between healthy human individuals. Only in-frame clones appear in the TCRdb table, and some are missing; sequencing was by immunoSEQ multiplex PCR. Altogether nearly 2 million clones are present, just under 95% being singletons, with the ten largest covering 0.95% to 1.5%. In the naive CD8 group, cells lacked CD45RO and were positively selected for CCR7, so terminally differentiated effector memory CD45RA+ cells were left out. The sample was naive CD8+ T cells sorted from blood. Every receptor here comes from a man between 18 and 29 years old in good health.

The rearrangement uses TRBV19 and TRBJ2-7; D might be TRBD1 or TRBD2, each matching 5 bases. This CDR3 is built from 13 residues. The germline V and J ends were trimmed by 9 bases and 3 bases, with 15 bases remaining between them. Germline V lookup: CDR1 LNHDA, CDR2 SQIVND (reference sequence). The CDR3 DNA is TGTGCCAGCGGGGACGGGTGGGACTACGAGCAGTACTTC. As protein: CASGDGWDYEQYF.

This chain links TRBV4-1 with TRBJ1-5, with TRBD1 identical over 7 bases. Per the germline V gene, CDR1 is MGHRA and CDR2 is YSYEKL. The CDR3 length is 15 residues. V shed 4 bases, J shed 1 base, and the junction held 4 bases outside the gene matches. The CDR3 DNA sequence: TGCGCCAGCAGCCCCGACAGGGCGAGCAATCAGCCCCAGCATTTT. Residues: CASSPDRASNQPQHF.

A remark on this clone: This sample also contains other DNA sequences that code for the same CDR3. The chain couples TRBV28 to TRBJ2-2; possibly TRBD2 for D (5 bases). There are 14 residues in the CDR3. The V gene lost 2 bases and the J gene lost 3 bases, with 7 bases spanning the gap. The germline V gene has CDR1 MDHEN and CDR2 SYDVKM. As DNA, the CDR3 is TGTGCCAGCAGTTTAGTGGGAGACACCGGGGAGCTGTTTTTT. Translating it yields CASSLVGDTGELFF. Complete variable domain (other parts from reference TRBV28 and TRBJ2-2): DVKVTQSSRYLVKRTGEKVFLECVQDMDHENMFWYRQDPGLGLRLIYFSYDVKMKEKGDIPEGYSVSREKKERFSLILESASTNQTSMYLCASSLVGDTGELFFGEGSRLTVL.

On this clone: This specimen includes other DNA sequences encoding the same CDR3. This sequence joins TRBV6-5 and TRBJ1-2; D is undetermined. The CDR3 has 13 amino acids. Trimming left V 5 bases short and J 4 bases short, with 11 bases between. CDR1 is MNHEY and CDR2 is SVGAGI in the germline V gene. Here the CDR3 reads CASSPGPLYGYTF. In DNA form, the CDR3 reads TGTGCCAGCAGTCCCGGGCCCCTCTATGGCTACACCTTC.

This sequence joins TRBV29-1 and TRBJ2-1; D gene ambiguous. Germline V CDR1 and CDR2: SQVTM, ANQGSEA. This CDR3 spans 13 amino acids. V lost 3 bases, J lost 5 bases, and 11 bases lay in between. The CDR3 spells CSVDKIDDNEQFF. The CDR3 DNA reads as TGCAGCGTTGACAAGATAGACGACAATGAGCAGTTCTTC.

This clone was counted between two and nine times. The chain is built from TRBV7-9 and TRBJ2-5; D tentatively fits TRBD1 or TRBD2 (5 bases each). Between the trimmed V and J ends, which lost 5 bases and 5 bases, there was a span of 21 bases. Per the germline V gene, CDR1 is SEHNR and CDR2 is FQNEAQ (reference sequence). The CDR3 extends over 16 amino acids. This CDR3 reads CASSRVIGTSRETQYF. Written as DNA, the CDR3 is TGTGCCAGCAGCCGAGTCATCGGGACCTCGAGGGAGACCCAGTACTTC.

The gene calls are TRBV4-3 and TRBJ2-1; D perhaps matches TRBD2 (6 bases). The CDR3 covers 17 residues. CDR1 and CDR2 (germline): LGHNA, YSLEER. V dropped 0 bases and J dropped 3 bases, with 15 bases sitting between them. In DNA, the CDR3 is TGCGCCAGCAGCCAAGACACGGAGGGCCTATTCTACAATGAGCAGTTCTTC. Its protein is CASSQDTEGLFYNEQFF.

This chain connects TRBV5-1 to TRBJ1-5; TRBD1 matches at 8 bases. V shed 7 bases and J 5 bases; nucleotides not matched to a gene: 5. The length of the CDR3 is 13 residues. In germline, CDR1 is SGHRS, CDR2 YFSETQ. The CDR3 spells CASPDRGDQPQHF. As DNA, the CDR3 is TGCGCCAGCCCAGACAGGGGCGATCAGCCCCAGCATTTT.

The rearrangement uses TRBV5-1 and TRBJ2-7; 12 bases agree with TRBD1. Germline trimming cut 3 bases from V and 7 bases from J; bases unmatched to any gene: 8. This CDR3 contains 15 residues. Germline values: CDR1 SGHRS, CDR2 YFSETQ. CDR3 coding DNA: TGCGCCAGCAGCTGGGGACAGGGGGCATCGGAAGAGCAGTACTTC. It codes for CASSWGQGASEEQYF. The whole variable domain, remainder taken from reference TRBV5-1 and TRBJ2-7, is KAGVTQTPRYLIKTRGQQVTLSCSPISGHRSVSWYQQTPGQGLQFLFEYFSETQRNKGNFPGRFSGRQFSNSRSEMNVSTLELGDSALYLCASSWGQGASEEQYFGPGTRLTVT.

The chain links TRBV7-9 to TRBJ2-2, with D tentatively TRBD1 (6 bases). Trimming removed 5 bases at V and 3 bases at J, with 19 bases between. Germline lookup yields CDR1 SEHNR and CDR2 FQNEAQ (reference sequence). The CDR3 extends over 17 amino acids. In DNA, the CDR3 is TGTGCCAGCAGCCAGACCTTAGGGGGAGCGCACACCGGGGAGCTGTTTTTT. This codes for CASSQTLGGAHTGELFF. Filled out from reference TRBV7-9 and TRBJ2-2, the complete variable domain reads DTGVSQNPRHKITKRGQNVTFRCDPISEHNRLYWYRQTLGQGPEFLTYFQNEAQLEKSRLLSDRFSAERPKGSFSTLEIQRTEQGDSAMYLCASSQTLGGAHTGELFFGEGSRLTVL.

V gene TRBV11-3 combines with J gene TRBJ2-1, with TRBD2 identical over 7 bases. V trimming: 5 bases; J trimming: 8 bases; junction bases outside the gene matches: 6. The CDR3 runs 13 residues. CDR1 and CDR2 (germline): SGHNT, YENEEA. For the CDR3, the DNA is TGTGCCAGCAGCCCGCGGGGGTTAGATGAGCAGTTCTTC. Its protein product is CASSPRGLDEQFF.

Concerning this clone itself: Other nucleotide sequences in the sample specify the same CDR3. The chain's CDR3 is CASSPSAGETYNEQFF. The CDR3 bases are TGTGCCAGCAGTCCGTCAGCGGGGGAAACCTACAATGAGCAGTTCTTC. The chain joins TRBV27 to TRBJ2-1; 8 bases fit TRBD2. V shed 5 bases, J shed 2 bases, and the junction held 8 bases outside the gene matches. The CDR3 extends over 16 amino acids. In germline, CDR1 is MNHEY, CDR2 SMNVEV (reference sequence).

CDR3 residues: CSVEVPLDTQYF. CDR3 sequence (DNA): TGCAGCGTTGAGGTCCCTCTGGATACGCAGTATTTT. J is TRBJ2-3 and V is TRBV29-1; D is uncertain. Germline V CDR1 and CDR2: SQVTM, ANQGSEA. V was pared by 3 bases and J by 6 bases, with 10 bases between. The CDR3 totals 12 residues.

This clone came up once. The rearrangement joins TRBV5-8 to TRBJ1-4; D is unresolved. The CDR3 is 15 residues long. Germline lookup yields CDR1 SGHTS and CDR2 YDEGEE. Trimming shortened V by 0 bases and J by 0 bases, and 6 bases separated the two germline ends. CDR3 amino acids: CASSLDGATNEKLFF. CDR3 coding DNA: TGTGCCAGCAGCTTGGACGGTGCAACTAATGAAAAACTGTTTTTT.

This chain links TRBV7-9 with TRBJ2-7; 9 positions agree with TRBD1. This CDR3 has 14 residues. V lost 6 bases and J lost 6; bases outside the gene matches: 9. Germline values: CDR1 SEHNR, CDR2 FQNEAQ (reference sequence). CDR3 sequence: CASSYAGTGREQYF. The CDR3 nucleotides read TGTGCCAGCAGTTATGCCGGGACAGGGCGCGAGCAGTACTTC.

This clone was recorded at least ten times. V usage is TRBV6-6 and J usage is TRBJ1-4; TRBD1 matches at 10 bases. CDR3 size: 16 residues. Germline V gene lookup returns CDR1 MNHNY and CDR2 SVGAGI (reference sequence). V shed 5 bases and J 5 bases; nucleotides not matched to a gene: 8. The CDR3 sequence is CASSPVPGQGNEKLFF. The CDR3 DNA reads as TGTGCCAGCAGTCCTGTCCCGGGACAGGGGAATGAAAAACTGTTTTTT.

The V and J genes are TRBV10-3 and TRBJ2-1; possible D gene TRBD2, 5 bases. The V gene lost 0 bases and the J gene lost 4 bases, with 16 bases spanning the gap. The CDR3 has 17 residues. The germline V gene encodes CDR1 ENHRY and CDR2 SYGVKD. The CDR3 here is CAISESSLEEQYNEQFF. CDR3 DNA sequence: TGTGCCATCAGTGAGTCCTCTTTGGAGGAACAATACAATGAGCAGTTCTTC.

V and J are TRBV4-3 and TRBJ2-7; 12 nucleotides align to TRBD1. This CDR3 has 14 residues. J lost 6 bases, V lost 3 bases, and 3 bases had no gene match. Germline loops: CDR1 LGHNA, CDR2 YSLEER. The CDR3 reads CASSQGTGGSEQYF. The CDR3 DNA reads as TGCGCCAGCAGCCAGGGGACAGGGGGCAGCGAGCAGTACTTC.

The chain recombines TRBV6-5 with TRBJ2-3, with 7 bases fitting TRBD2. CDR1 and CDR2 from the germline V gene are MNHEY and SVGAGI. Trimming at V came to 6 bases and at J to 2 bases, leaving 8 bases not matched to a gene. The CDR3 is 15 residues long. CDR3 region: CASRGAGSYTDTQYF. The CDR3 region has the DNA TGTGCCAGCAGGGGAGCGGGAAGCTACACAGATACGCAGTATTTT.

This chain connects TRBV7-8 to TRBJ1-1; D is unclear. V shed 1 base and J shed 3 bases, with 15 bases lying between them. Germline CDR1 reads SGHVS; CDR2 reads FQNEAQ. This CDR3 has 16 amino acids. The CDR3 bases are TGTGCCAGCAGCTTAGGCCTAGAGGGTAGCGACACTGAAGCTTTCTTT. This gives the protein CASSLGLEGSDTEAFF.